The 28 T cell receptor beta chains below were found in one sample sequenced in a study of blood T cells in healthy people across ages. A J-beta primer mix and a sample-barcoded 5' primer were used in a second PCR of roughly 6 to 11 cycles. TCRdb itself ran the 5' RACE reads through MiXCR, one entry per CDR3 protein. The sample has some 890,000 distinct CDR3 sequences, under 35% seen once; the top ten hold about a tenth. The same sample was also used in a study of T cells of mothers and their children.

Sequencing was carried out using blood. These receptor sequences come from a woman aged 35 to 49 in good health.

This sequence joins TRBV27 and TRBJ2-7; no definite D call. The length of the CDR3 is 13 residues. Trimming removed 3 bases at V and 4 bases at J, with 10 bases between. The germline V gene encodes CDR1 MNHEY and CDR2 SMNVEV (reference sequence). The CDR3 DNA sequence: TGTGCCAGCAGTTTGGGCAGTGTTTACGAGCAGTACTTC. It specifies CASSLGSVYEQYF.

The V and J genes are TRBV6-2 or TRBV6-3 and TRBJ2-7; D not certain. The ends were cut back, 6 bases at V and 6 bases at J, with 21 bases in the middle. CDR1 is MNHEY and CDR2 is SVGEGT in the germline V gene. CDR3 size: 15 residues. CDR3 amino acids: CASSNDSQLEPEQYF. DNA of the CDR3: TGTGCCAGCAGCAACGATTCTCAATTGGAGCCCGAGCAGTACTTC.

This clonotype was detected a few times. The rearrangement joins TRBV7-9 to TRBJ2-5; TRBD2 aligns across 11 bases. This CDR3 spans 15 amino acids. Germline-derived CDR1 and CDR2 are SEHNR and FQNEAQ (reference sequence). J was trimmed by 3 bases and V by 5 bases; bases with no gene match: 5. The CDR3 nucleotides read TGTGCCAGCAGCGCACTAGCGGGGGTAAAAGAGACCCAGTACTTC. The encoded protein is CASSALAGVKETQYF. Drawing the rest from reference TRBV7-9 and TRBJ2-5, the complete variable domain is DTGVSQNPRHKITKRGQNVTFRCDPISEHNRLYWYRQTLGQGPEFLTYFQNEAQLEKSRLLSDRFSAERPKGSFSTLEIQRTEQGDSAMYLCASSALAGVKETQYFGPGTRLLVL.

This clonotype was detected many times. The chain uses TRBV9 and TRBJ1-2; 9 bases align to TRBD1. This CDR3 has 13 residues. The J segment lost 7 bases and the V segment lost 2 bases, leaving 3 bases of the junction unmatched. Germline values: CDR1 SGDLS, CDR2 YYNGEE. CDR3 residues: CASSVDRGIGYTF. The CDR3 nucleotides read TGTGCCAGCAGCGTCGACAGGGGGATTGGCTACACCTTC.

This clonotype was detected ten times or more. The chain joins TRBV29-1 to TRBJ1-1; D gene uncertain. This CDR3 is built from 13 residues. Germline loops: CDR1 SQVTM, CDR2 ANQGSEA. With 2 bases removed from V and 4 bases from J, the gap between germline ends came to 11 bases. The CDR3 DNA reads TGCAGCGTTGAATTGTCTCGGGCCACTGAAGCTTTCTTT. This codes for CSVELSRATEAFF.

This chain links TRBV27 with TRBJ2-1, with D possibly called TRBD1 or TRBD2 (5 bases each). CDR1 is MNHEY, CDR2 SMNVEV, per germline (reference sequence). Trimming shortened V by 3 bases and J by 7 bases, and 13 bases separated the two germline ends. This CDR3 comprises 14 residues. CDR3 DNA: TGTGCCAGCAGTTTGGGGGAGTTTGCGAATGAGCAGTTCTTC. Its protein is CASSLGEFANEQFF.

V usage is TRBV7-2 and J usage is TRBJ2-3; TRBD2 matches 11 bases. Per the germline V gene, CDR1 is SGHTA and CDR2 is FQGNSA. The CDR3 length is 14 residues. After removal of 5 bases from V and 7 bases from J, the junction contained 5 bases not matched to a gene. The CDR3 reads CASSTTSGRNTQYF. DNA of the CDR3: TGTGCCAGCAGCACTACTAGCGGGAGAAATACGCAGTATTTT.

V is TRBV15 and J is TRBJ2-1, with TRBD1 as a possible D gene (5 bases). The V gene's germline CDR1 is LNHNV and CDR2 YYDKDF (reference sequence). This CDR3 spans 16 amino acids. V lost 0 bases, J lost 5 bases, and 14 bases lay in between. The chain's CDR3 is CATSREKGLWDNEQFF. The CDR3 nucleotides are TGTGCCACCAGCAGAGAAAAGGGGTTGTGGGACAATGAGCAGTTCTTC.

The chain joins TRBV18 to TRBJ2-1; the match to TRBD1 covers 9 bases. The germline CDR1 and CDR2 sequences are KGHSH and LQKENI. V dropped 6 bases and J dropped 8; count of bases not matched to a gene: 17. CDR3 size: 17 residues. CDR3 loop: CASSPQGQGVGGDEQFF. The CDR3 DNA follows: TGTGCCAGCTCGCCCCAGGGACAGGGAGTCGGTGGCGATGAGCAGTTCTTC.

This clonotype was seen a few times. CDR3 in DNA: TGTGCCAGCAGCCATCTTCGGGAAGGGGGTAACTATGGCTACACCTTC. Encoded protein: CASSHLREGGNYGYTF. The rearrangement links TRBV7-9 to TRBJ1-2, with a tentative D call TRBD1 (6 bases). CDR1 and CDR2 (germline): SEHNR, FQNEAQ (reference sequence). The V end was cut by 5 bases, the J end by 1 base, with 17 bases between. This CDR3 contains 16 residues.

In its sample, this clonotype was seen a few times. The chain recombines TRBV7-2 with TRBJ2-7; no clear D. Germline CDR1 is SGHTA and CDR2 is FQGNSA. Between the trimmed V and J ends, which lost 5 bases and 7 bases, there was a span of 24 bases. The CDR3 length is 16 residues. CDR3 sequence reads: CTSSPGPNPGYWEQYF. The CDR3 bases are TGTACCAGCAGCCCTGGACCAAACCCCGGGTATTGGGAGCAGTACTTC.

The CDR3 protein is CASSGDRGGSAYEQYF. The CDR3, as DNA: TGTGCCAGCAGTGGGGACAGGGGAGGCTCGGCCTACGAGCAGTACTTC. The chain couples TRBV28 to TRBJ2-7; 10 positions match TRBD1. Germline CDR1 MDHEN, CDR2 SYDVKM. J lost 2 bases, V lost 5 bases, and 9 bases had no gene match. The CDR3 is made up of 16 amino acids.

The J gene is TRBJ2-7, the V gene TRBV12-3 or TRBV12-4; D is perhaps TRBD1 (6 bases). The germline V and J ends were trimmed by 4 bases and 0 bases, with 10 bases remaining between them. This CDR3 contains 14 residues. DNA for the CDR3: TGTGCCAGCAGTTGTGTAGGGGGCTCCTACGAGCAGTACTTC. Its protein is CASSCVGGSYEQYF.

Ten or more counts support this clonotype. The chain employs TRBV20-1 and TRBJ2-5; perhaps TRBD1 as D (6 bases). Germline lookup yields CDR1 DFQATT and CDR2 SNEGSKA (reference sequence). Trimming removed 1 base at V and 0 bases at J, with 6 bases between. The CDR3 loop spans 13 amino acids. The CDR3 sequence: CSARGTDQETQYF. The DNA of the CDR3 is TGCAGTGCTAGAGGGACAGACCAAGAGACCCAGTACTTC.

Ten or more counts support this clonotype. This chain links TRBV18 with TRBJ1-2, with a possible D match to TRBD1 (5 bases). CDR3 length: 14 residues. Germline values: CDR1 KGHSH, CDR2 LQKENI. V was shortened by 3 bases and J by 1 base, with 9 bases between the two germline ends. The CDR3 here is CASSPGTDNYGYTF. CDR3 bases: TGTGCCAGCTCACCCGGGACCGATAACTATGGCTACACCTTC.

This clonotype was counted many times. V is TRBV4-1 and J is TRBJ2-1, with TRBD1 matching 10 bases. Losses at the gene ends were 3 bases for V and 9 bases for J; bases not matched to a gene: 11. The CDR3 loop spans 16 amino acids. From germline, CDR1 is MGHRA and CDR2 YSYEKL. The chain's CDR3 is CASSHSRDRGFLEQFF. In DNA form, the CDR3 reads TGCGCCAGCAGCCACAGCCGGGACAGGGGATTTCTTGAGCAGTTCTTC.

This clonotype occurred many times. This chain joins TRBV29-1 and TRBJ2-7; D remains ambiguous. The CDR3 contains 11 residues. In germline, CDR1 is SQVTM, CDR2 ANQGSEA. V shed 1 base and J shed 1 base, with 2 bases lying between them. CDR3 sequence (DNA): TGCAGCGTTGAAGGTTCCTACGAGCAGTACTTC. It translates to CSVEGSYEQYF.

This clonotype was counted at least ten times. The chain combines TRBV30 with TRBJ2-1, with 15 bases lining up with TRBD2. CDR1 GTSNPN and CDR2 SVGIG come from the germline V gene (reference sequence). This CDR3 region has 15 residues. J was trimmed by 7 bases and V by 4 bases; bases with no gene match: 5. The CDR3 DNA reads as TGTGCCTGGACTCTGGGGACTAGCGGGGGGAATGAGCAGTTCTTC. It encodes CAWTLGTSGGNEQFF.

There are a few counts of this clonotype. This chain connects TRBV6-4 to TRBJ2-3; D possibly corresponds to TRBD1 (6 bases). This CDR3 is built from 14 residues. Germline-derived CDR1 and CDR2 are MRHNA and SNTAGT. The germline V and J ends were trimmed by 2 bases and 6 bases, with 12 bases remaining between them. CDR3: CASSDGQGKDTQYF. Written as DNA, the CDR3 is TGTGCCAGCAGTGACGGGCAGGGGAAGGATACGCAGTATTTT.

This clonotype was seen ten or more times. The chain couples TRBV15 to TRBJ2-5; D ambiguous. From germline, CDR1 is LNHNV and CDR2 YYDKDF (reference sequence). V lost 0 bases, J lost 7 bases, and 12 bases lay in between. CDR3 length: 14 amino acids. CDR3 amino acids: CATSRDRVSGTQYF. The CDR3 region has the DNA TGTGCCACCAGCAGAGATCGAGTATCTGGGACCCAGTACTTC.

Concerning this clonotype: The junction shows a germline mismatch at one end, possibly a read error. The rearrangement uses TRBV20-1 and TRBJ1-2; unclear D gene. In germline, CDR1 is DFQATT, CDR2 SNEGSKA (reference sequence). The CDR3 extends over 13 amino acids. The CDR3 bases are TGCGGTGCTAGAGGAGTACAGCCCTATGGCTACACCTTC. This encodes CGARGVQPYGYTF.

This clonotype appeared many times. The chain links TRBV7-2 to TRBJ2-3; 12 nucleotides align to TRBD2. The V and J ends lost 1 base and 8 bases, in that order; junction bases with no gene match: 13. This CDR3 contains 18 residues. Germline V lookup: CDR1 SGHTA, CDR2 FQGNSA. CDR3 in amino acids: CASSLVALAGGLRGTQYF. In nucleotides, the CDR3 is TGTGCCAGCAGCTTAGTCGCACTAGCGGGGGGACTCCGAGGTACGCAGTATTTT. Full variable domain (rest looked up from reference TRBV7-2 and TRBJ2-3): GAGVSQSPSNKVTEKGKDVELRCDPISGHTALYWYRQSLGQGLEFLIYFQGNSAPDKSGLPSDRFSAERTGGSVSTLTIQRTQQEDSAVYLCASSLVALAGGLRGTQYFGPGTRLTVL.

In the case of this clonotype: A much more abundant neighbour one base away suggests this may be a read error. This chain links TRBV28 with TRBJ2-7; 10 bases agree with TRBD2. CDR1 is MDHEN and CDR2 is SYDVKM in the germline V gene. The CDR3 loop spans 18 amino acids. The CDR3, as DNA: TGTGTCAGCAGTTCCTTAGCGGGGGGCCCAACGAGCTCCTACGAGCAGTACTTC. Encoded protein: CVSSSLAGGPTSSYEQYF.

A note on this clonotype: At one of its ends the junction is not consistent with the germline gene, which may arise from a read error. In DNA form, the CDR3 reads TGTAGTGCGAATGGAGGAACCTACGAGCAGTACTTC. Its protein is CSANGGTYEQYF. This rearrangement joins TRBV20-1 to TRBJ2-7; D is perhaps TRBD2 (5 bases). The CDR3 consists of 12 residues. Germline values: CDR1 DFQATT, CDR2 SNEGSKA (reference sequence).

This sequence joins TRBV29-1 and TRBJ1-1, with 8 bases fitting TRBD1. Germline-derived CDR1 and CDR2 are SQVTM and ANQGSEA. The V segment lost 3 bases and the J segment 5 bases; nucleotides outside the gene matches: 11. The CDR3 is made up of 15 amino acids. The CDR3 here is CSVEIAGTGGTEAFF. CDR3 nucleotide sequence: TGCAGCGTTGAGATCGCCGGGACAGGTGGGACTGAAGCTTTCTTT.

The V gene is TRBV20-1, the J gene TRBJ1-4, with 10 bases aligning to TRBD1. Germline values: CDR1 DFQATT, CDR2 SNEGSKA (reference sequence). The CDR3 sequence is 14 residues long. J lost 8 bases, V lost 4 bases, and 7 bases had no gene match. CDR3 DNA: TGCAGTGCTACCCGCTGGACAGGGGGGGAAAAACTGTTTTTT. Its protein is CSATRWTGGEKLFF.

This clonotype has only a few counts. At one end, the junction sequence differs from germline, possibly due to a read error. The rearrangement uses TRBV15 and TRBJ2-3; possibly TRBD1 for D (7 bases). Per the germline V gene, CDR1 is LNHNV and CDR2 is YYDKDF (reference sequence). This CDR3 comprises 18 residues. CDR3 amino acids: CASSSPPGGRGARDTQYF. The CDR3 region has the DNA TGTGCCTCCAGCAGCCCCCCAGGGGGGCGGGGAGCGCGAGATACGCAGTATTTT.

This clonotype was recorded a few times. This chain connects TRBV18 to TRBJ2-2, with TRBD1 identical over 7 bases. The ends lost 3 bases at V and 0 bases at J; junction bases unmatched: 1. Germline V gives CDR1 KGHSH, CDR2 LQKENI. The CDR3 length is 15 residues. The CDR3 DNA sequence: TGTGCCAGCTCACCGGGACAGACGAACACCGGGGAGCTGTTTTTT. Protein sequence: CASSPGQTNTGELFF.